A single sample gave rise to the 32 T cell receptor beta chains below, sequenced in a study of blood T cell repertoires in COVID-19 (dated by TCRdb to 2020 to 2022). Receptors were amplified or captured by the immunoSEQ multiplex PCR assay. The clones in this table, taken by TCRdb from immuneACCESS, are in-frame only. Not every clone is retained; where verified, under half of the shortfall comes from an unresolved V gene, and the cause of the rest is unknown. This sample lists 68,000 or so clones; around nine tenths were detected once. The ten largest clones represent around 7.8% of the sample. Sequenced material: peripheral blood. The receptors originated from a middle-aged man with COVID-19, enrolled during active disease.

This chain links TRBV20-1 with TRBJ1-2; no clear D. Trimming cost V 3 bases and J 5 bases, with 7 bases left between them. CDR3 length: 11 amino acids. Germline lookup yields CDR1 DFQATT and CDR2 SNEGSKA (reference sequence). Written as DNA, the CDR3 is TGCAGTGCTAGTCCTAGTTATGGCTACACCTTC. It specifies CSASPSYGYTF.

V gene TRBV9 combines with J gene TRBJ2-1; no reliable D call. Per germline, CDR1 SGDLS and CDR2 YYNGEE. V was shortened by 3 bases and J by 3 bases, with 13 bases between the two germline ends. This CDR3 has 15 amino acids. CDR3 protein: CASSGLPRFYNEQFF. The CDR3, as DNA: TGTGCCAGCAGCGGACTCCCTAGGTTCTACAATGAGCAGTTCTTC. The full variable domain, its missing parts supplied by reference TRBV9 and TRBJ2-1, is DSGVTQTPKHLITATGQRVTLRCSPRSGDLSVYWYQQSLDQGLQFLIQYYNGEERAKGNILERFSAQQFPDLHSELNLSSLELGDSALYFCASSGLPRFYNEQFFGPGTRLTVL.

The gene calls are TRBV18 and TRBJ1-1; the D gene is possibly TRBD1 (6 bases). Trimming stripped 5 bases from V and 0 bases from J, with 16 bases between. Germline V gene sequence: CDR1 KGHSH, CDR2 LQKENI. The CDR3 runs 16 residues. The CDR3 coding sequence is TGTGCCAGCTCAGGACAATCCGGGACAATGAACACTGAAGCTTTCTTT. Translation: CASSGQSGTMNTEAFF.

This clone appeared a single time. J is TRBJ1-1 and V is TRBV5-1; TRBD1 matches 8 bases. Trimming at V came to 2 bases and at J to 5 bases, leaving 5 bases not matched to a gene. This CDR3 is 14 amino acids long. Germline V lookup: CDR1 SGHRS, CDR2 YFSETQ. CDR3 DNA: TGCGCCAGCAGCTTAACAGGGGGTTGGACTGAAGCTTTCTTT. Translated, it gives CASSLTGGWTEAFF.

V gene TRBV5-1 combines with J gene TRBJ1-1, with a weak D call TRBD1 (5 bases). Trimming shortened V by 0 bases and J by 5 bases, and 17 bases separated the two germline ends. Germline V gene lookup returns CDR1 SGHRS and CDR2 YFSETQ. The length of the CDR3 is 16 residues. For the CDR3, the DNA is TGCGCCAGCAGCTTGGTAGCCGTCGGGGAGGGGACTGAAGCTTTCTTT. Encoded protein: CASSLVAVGEGTEAFF.

This clone turned up a few times. The V call is TRBV4-1, the J call TRBJ2-6, with D tentatively TRBD1 (6 bases). Per germline, CDR1 MGHRA and CDR2 YSYEKL. Between the trimmed V and J ends, which lost 5 bases and 2 bases, there was a span of 10 bases. This CDR3 spans 15 amino acids. The CDR3 region has the DNA TGCGCCAGCAGCGTCACAGGGACTGGGGCCAACGTCCTGACTTTC. Protein sequence: CASSVTGTGANVLTF.

The J gene is TRBJ1-5, the V gene TRBV28, with D perhaps TRBD1 (5 bases). V was cut by 5 bases and J by 0 bases, with 17 bases left in between. Germline assignment: CDR1 MDHEN and CDR2 SYDVKM. The CDR3 has 17 residues. In DNA form, the CDR3 reads TGTGCCAGCAGTCCCCCTCTAGGGGTTCTTAGCAATCAGCCCCAGCATTTT. This gives the protein CASSPPLGVLSNQPQHF.

V usage is TRBV5-1 and J usage is TRBJ2-5, with D possibly TRBD2 on 6 matching bases. V lost 4 bases, J lost 2 bases, and 15 bases lay in between. The germline gives CDR1 SGHRS, CDR2 YFSETQ. The CDR3 sequence is 15 residues long. CDR3 in amino acids: CASSPWGETQETQYF. The CDR3 DNA reads TGCGCCAGCAGCCCCTGGGGGGAGACGCAAGAGACCCAGTACTTC. The full variable domain, its missing parts supplied by reference TRBV5-1 and TRBJ2-5, is KAGVTQTPRYLIKTRGQQVTLSCSPISGHRSVSWYQQTPGQGLQFLFEYFSETQRNKGNFPGRFSGRQFSNSRSEMNVSTLELGDSALYLCASSPWGETQETQYFGPGTRLLVL.

The V gene is TRBV19, the J gene TRBJ1-5; TRBD1 agrees at 9 bases. The CDR3 consists of 15 residues. V lost 6 bases, J lost 5 bases, and 8 bases stayed unmatched. CDR1 and CDR2 from the germline V gene are LNHDA and SQIVND (reference sequence). CDR3 sequence reads: CASSRNRGLDQPQHF. CDR3 bases: TGTGCCAGTAGCAGAAACAGGGGGCTGGATCAGCCCCAGCATTTT.

The chain uses TRBV6-1 and TRBJ1-1; maybe TRBD1 (5 bases). The germline V gene has CDR1 MNHNS and CDR2 SASEGT. Trimming shortened V by 0 bases and J by 1 base, and 12 bases separated the two germline ends. The CDR3 extends over 16 amino acids. The CDR3 nucleotides are TGTGCCAGCAGTGAAGCGCTAGGTCAGGGGAACACTGAAGCTTTCTTT. Amino acids: CASSEALGQGNTEAFF.

CDR3 region: CASSSIQGAGGTQYF. Written as DNA, the CDR3 is TGTGCCAGCAGCTCGATACAGGGGGCGGGCGGGACCCAGTACTTC. The chain has TRBV5-6 and TRBJ2-5, with 9 bases matching TRBD1. Trimming removed 3 bases from V and 7 bases from J; junction bases left unmatched: 10. The CDR3 extends over 15 amino acids. Germline CDR1 is SGHDT and CDR2 is YYEEEE.

The rearrangement links TRBV13 to TRBJ2-5, with 7 positions matching TRBD2. V gave up 0 bases and J gave up 2 bases; unmatched junction bases: 3. Germline V lookup: CDR1 PRHDT, CDR2 FYEKMQ (reference sequence). CDR3 length: 15 amino acids. The CDR3 loop reads CASSLGGGLQETQYF. The CDR3 DNA follows: TGTGCCAGCAGCTTAGGGGGGGGACTACAAGAGACCCAGTACTTC.

The chain employs TRBV2 and TRBJ2-7, with TRBD1 as a possible D gene (6 bases). The V and J ends lost 3 bases and 3 bases respectively, with 12 bases between them. Per the germline V gene, CDR1 is SNHLY and CDR2 is FYNNEI. The CDR3 runs 14 residues. DNA for the CDR3: TGTGCCAGCAGTGACGCCAGGGGTCACTACGAGCAGTACTTC. Protein: CASSDARGHYEQYF.

The V gene is TRBV14, the J gene TRBJ2-1, with 7 positions matching TRBD1. The CDR3 runs to 15 residues. Germline CDR1 is SGHDN and CDR2 is FVKESK. The J segment lost 7 bases and the V segment lost 1 base, leaving 7 bases of the junction unmatched. CDR3 in DNA: TGTGCCAGCAGCCAAGCGACAGGGACAATAAATGAGCAGTTCTTC. Translating gives CASSQATGTINEQFF.

V is TRBV5-1 and J is TRBJ1-1; 7 positions agree with TRBD1. The V and J ends lost 1 base and 4 bases, in that order; junction bases with no gene match: 10. The CDR3 runs 16 residues. CDR1 and CDR2 from the germline V gene are SGHRS and YFSETQ. The CDR3 region has the DNA TGCGCCAGCAGCTTGTGGGAAAACAGGGGAGTCACTGAAGCTTTCTTT. Protein: CASSLWENRGVTEAFF. Supplemented by reference TRBV5-1 and TRBJ1-1, the full variable domain reads KAGVTQTPRYLIKTRGQQVTLSCSPISGHRSVSWYQQTPGQGLQFLFEYFSETQRNKGNFPGRFSGRQFSNSRSEMNVSTLELGDSALYLCASSLWENRGVTEAFFGQGTRLTVV.

This sequence joins TRBV30 and TRBJ1-1; TRBD1 agrees at 8 bases. Unmatched junction bases numbered 12, after V lost 8 bases and J lost 1 base. The CDR3 runs 15 residues. CDR1 and CDR2 from the germline V gene are GTSNPN and SVGIG (reference sequence). The CDR3 spells CALATTGTGNTEAFF. Written as DNA, the CDR3 is TGTGCCCTCGCCACGACCGGGACAGGGAACACTGAAGCTTTCTTT.

The genes are TRBV4-2 and TRBJ2-5; 7 bases are shared with TRBD1. V lost 6 bases, J lost 4 bases, and 5 bases stayed unmatched. The CDR3 loop spans 13 amino acids. Germline V CDR1 and CDR2: LGHNA, YNFKEQ. The CDR3 here is CASSRGQRETQYF. The CDR3, as DNA: TGTGCCAGCAGTCGGGGACAGAGAGAGACCCAGTACTTC.

To note about this clone: The same CDR3 also results from other DNA sequences found in this sample. V gene TRBV5-1 combines with J gene TRBJ2-5, with 7 bases matching TRBD1. In germline, CDR1 is SGHRS, CDR2 YFSETQ. The V and J ends lost 0 bases and 0 bases, in that order; junction bases with no gene match: 2. CDR3 length equals 15 residues. The CDR3 here is CASSLGQGYQETQYF. In nucleotides, the CDR3 is TGCGCCAGCAGCTTGGGACAGGGCTACCAAGAGACCCAGTACTTC.

Here the CDR3 reads CASSLTGNTEAFF. The CDR3 DNA follows: TGTGCCAGCAGCTTAACAGGGAACACTGAAGCTTTCTTT. V gene TRBV7-9 combines with J gene TRBJ1-1; maybe TRBD1 (5 bases). Trimming pared 2 bases from V and 1 base from J, leaving 5 bases between. This CDR3 has 13 residues. CDR1 is SEHNR, CDR2 FQNEAQ, per germline (reference sequence).

This rearrangement joins TRBV7-6 to TRBJ1-6; no definite D call. In germline, CDR1 is SGHVS, CDR2 FNYEAQ. Trimming stripped 5 bases from V and 2 bases from J, with 10 bases between. This CDR3 spans 15 amino acids. CDR3: CASSPGSPYNSPLHF. DNA of the CDR3: TGTGCCAGCAGCCCCGGGTCTCCCTATAATTCACCCCTCCACTTT.

The chain has TRBV10-2 and TRBJ2-7; D unresolved. The CDR3 loop spans 13 amino acids. V gave up 4 bases and J gave up 4 bases, with 11 bases separating them. CDR1 WSHSY and CDR2 SAAADI come from the germline V gene. CDR3 DNA: TGCGCCAGCAGTGGTACCAACGGGTACGAGCAGTACTTC. This codes for CASSGTNGYEQYF.

The V and J genes are TRBV11-2 and TRBJ2-7, with D possibly matching TRBD2 (7 bases). Germline CDR1 SGHAT, CDR2 FQNNGV. V was clipped by 0 bases and J by 0 bases, with 9 bases between them. The CDR3 covers 15 residues. The CDR3 DNA sequence: TGTGCCAGCAGCTTAGAACGGGGGGCCTCCTACGAGCAGTACTTC. It encodes CASSLERGASYEQYF.

The chain couples TRBV4-1 to TRBJ1-5; perhaps TRBD1 as D (6 bases). V lost 0 bases, J lost 6 bases, and 9 bases lay in between. The CDR3 loop spans 14 amino acids. Germline lookup yields CDR1 MGHRA and CDR2 YSYEKL. The CDR3 DNA sequence: TGCGCCAGCAGCCAAGACAGGGGTTCTCAGCCCCAGCATTTT. Its protein is CASSQDRGSQPQHF.

The V gene is TRBV19, the J gene TRBJ2-1; TRBD2 is a possible D gene (6 bases). V shed 3 bases and J shed 3 bases, with 12 bases lying between them. The CDR3 is 15 residues long. CDR1 and CDR2 from the germline V gene are LNHDA and SQIVND (reference sequence). In DNA form, the CDR3 reads TGTGCCAGTAGTATCGGGCAGGGAGGCTACAATGAGCAGTTCTTC. It codes for CASSIGQGGYNEQFF.

The chain has TRBV19 and TRBJ1-2, with 10 bases fitting TRBD1. Per germline, CDR1 LNHDA and CDR2 SQIVND (reference sequence). V lost 6 bases and J lost 2; bases outside the gene matches: 9. CDR3 length: 16 amino acids. The CDR3 loop reads CASRPGTGAGNYGYTF. CDR3 in DNA: TGTGCCAGTAGACCCGGGACAGGGGCCGGGAACTATGGCTACACCTTC.

The gene calls are TRBV7-6 and TRBJ1-6, with D possibly being TRBD1 (5 bases). The CDR3 contains 16 residues. V lost 5 bases and J 0 bases, leaving 11 bases between the germline ends. Germline V gives CDR1 SGHVS, CDR2 FNYEAQ. The CDR3 nucleotides are TGTGCCAGCAGCCCTAGACAGAGCTCCTATAATTCACCCCTCCACTTT. It is translated as CASSPRQSSYNSPLHF.

The chain is built from TRBV27 and TRBJ2-2, with TRBD1 identical over 7 bases. V dropped 7 bases and J dropped 3; count of bases not matched to a gene: 8. Germline loops: CDR1 MNHEY, CDR2 SMNVEV (reference sequence). The CDR3 runs to 15 residues. The CDR3 spells CASTRGQDYTGELFF. CDR3 nucleotide sequence: TGTGCCAGCACTCGCGGACAGGATTACACCGGGGAGCTGTTTTTT.

The CDR3 bases are TGTGCCAGCAGCTTGGTGACAGGGGCACTCAATGAGCAGTTCTTC. Translation: CASSLVTGALNEQFF. This chain connects TRBV5-6 to TRBJ2-1; 8 bases are a match to TRBD1. CDR3 length: 15 residues. CDR1 and CDR2 (germline): SGHDT, YYEEEE. The V segment lost 0 bases and the J segment 6 bases; nucleotides outside the gene matches: 5.

This chain joins TRBV4-1 and TRBJ2-7; 8 bases align to TRBD1. The CDR3 extends over 16 amino acids. Germline V gene lookup returns CDR1 MGHRA and CDR2 YSYEKL. After removal of 4 bases from V and 5 bases from J, the junction contained 13 bases not matched to a gene. CDR3 in amino acids: CASSPPPGQGAHEQYF. In DNA form, the CDR3 reads TGCGCCAGCAGCCCCCCCCCGGGGCAGGGGGCCCACGAGCAGTACTTC.

The chain has TRBV6-5 and TRBJ1-2; D perhaps matches TRBD1 (6 bases). The CDR3 covers 14 residues. V was pared by 5 bases and J by 8 bases, with 18 bases between. The germline CDR1 and CDR2 sequences are MNHEY and SVGAGI. CDR3 amino acids: CASSNGGARYGYTF. In DNA form, the CDR3 reads TGTGCCAGCAGTAACGGGGGGGCCAGATACGGCTACACCTTC.

In its sample, this clone was seen once. The rearrangement joins TRBV5-4 to TRBJ2-5; 8 bases fit TRBD2. This CDR3 has 14 amino acids. Germline-derived CDR1 and CDR2 are SGHNT and YYREEE (reference sequence). V gave up 4 bases and J gave up 4 bases; unmatched junction bases: 6. CDR3 in DNA: TGTGCCAGCAGCCGTGGGCTAGCGGGAGAGACCCAGTACTTC. Encoded protein: CASSRGLAGETQYF.

The rearrangement uses TRBV28 and TRBJ2-7, with D maybe TRBD2 (5 bases). V lost 3 bases and J 9 bases, leaving 18 bases between the germline ends. This CDR3 has 14 residues. Per germline, CDR1 MDHEN and CDR2 SYDVKM. CDR3 loop: CASSLAFPGGGQYF. The CDR3 DNA follows: TGTGCCAGCAGTTTGGCATTCCCAGGAGGTGGGCAGTACTTC.